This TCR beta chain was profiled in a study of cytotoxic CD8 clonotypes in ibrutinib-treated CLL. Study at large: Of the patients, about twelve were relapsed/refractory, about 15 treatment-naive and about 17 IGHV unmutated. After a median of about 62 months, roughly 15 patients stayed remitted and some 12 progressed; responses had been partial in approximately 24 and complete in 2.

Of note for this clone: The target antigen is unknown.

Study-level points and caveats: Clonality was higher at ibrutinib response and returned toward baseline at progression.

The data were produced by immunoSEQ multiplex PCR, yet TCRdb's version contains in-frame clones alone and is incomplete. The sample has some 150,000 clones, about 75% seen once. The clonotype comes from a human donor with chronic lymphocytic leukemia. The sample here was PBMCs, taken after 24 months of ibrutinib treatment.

As DNA, the CDR3 is TGTGCCAGCAGTTACCGGGGAGGCCCCTACGAGCAGTACTTC. As protein: CASSYRGGPYEQYF. This chain uses TRBV6-6 with TRBJ2-7; D perhaps matches TRBD2 (6 bases). With 2 bases removed from V and 2 bases from J, the gap between germline ends came to 10 bases. The germline gives CDR1 MNHNY, CDR2 SVGAGI (reference sequence). This CDR3 contains 14 residues.